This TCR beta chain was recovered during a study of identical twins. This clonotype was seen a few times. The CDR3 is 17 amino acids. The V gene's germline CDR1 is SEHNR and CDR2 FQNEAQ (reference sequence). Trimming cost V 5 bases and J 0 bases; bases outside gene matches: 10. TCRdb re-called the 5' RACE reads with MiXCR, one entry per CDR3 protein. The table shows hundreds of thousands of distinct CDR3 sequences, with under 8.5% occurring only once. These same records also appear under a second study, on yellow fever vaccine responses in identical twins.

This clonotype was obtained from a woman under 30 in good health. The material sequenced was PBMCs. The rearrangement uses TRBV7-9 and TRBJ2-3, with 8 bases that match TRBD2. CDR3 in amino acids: CASSPGGRRTSTDTQYF. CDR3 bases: TGTGCCAGCAGCCCGGGGGGGCGGAGAACTAGCACAGATACGCAGTATTTT. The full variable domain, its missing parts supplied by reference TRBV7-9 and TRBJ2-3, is DTGVSQNPRHKITKRGQNVTFRCDPISEHNRLYWYRQTLGQGPEFLTYFQNEAQLEKSRLLSDRFSAERPKGSFSTLEIQRTEQGDSAMYLCASSPGGRRTSTDTQYFGPGTRLTVL.